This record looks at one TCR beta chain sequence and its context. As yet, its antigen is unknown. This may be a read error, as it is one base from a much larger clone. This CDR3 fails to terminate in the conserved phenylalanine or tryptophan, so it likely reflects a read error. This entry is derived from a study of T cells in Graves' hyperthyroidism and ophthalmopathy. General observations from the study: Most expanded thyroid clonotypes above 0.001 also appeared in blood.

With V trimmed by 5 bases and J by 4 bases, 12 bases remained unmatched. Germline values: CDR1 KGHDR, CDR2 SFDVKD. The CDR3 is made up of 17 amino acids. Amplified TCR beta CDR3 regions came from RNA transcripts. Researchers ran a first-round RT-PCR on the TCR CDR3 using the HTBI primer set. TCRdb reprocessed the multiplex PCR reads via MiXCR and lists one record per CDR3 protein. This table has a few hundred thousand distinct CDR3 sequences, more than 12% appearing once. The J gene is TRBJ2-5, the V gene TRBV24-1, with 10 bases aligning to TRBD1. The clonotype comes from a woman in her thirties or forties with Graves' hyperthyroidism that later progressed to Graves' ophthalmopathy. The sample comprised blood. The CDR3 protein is CATSGSHYDRGRETQYL. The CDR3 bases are TGTGCCACCAGTGGATCGCATTACGACAGGGGGCGAGAGACCCAGTACTTA.